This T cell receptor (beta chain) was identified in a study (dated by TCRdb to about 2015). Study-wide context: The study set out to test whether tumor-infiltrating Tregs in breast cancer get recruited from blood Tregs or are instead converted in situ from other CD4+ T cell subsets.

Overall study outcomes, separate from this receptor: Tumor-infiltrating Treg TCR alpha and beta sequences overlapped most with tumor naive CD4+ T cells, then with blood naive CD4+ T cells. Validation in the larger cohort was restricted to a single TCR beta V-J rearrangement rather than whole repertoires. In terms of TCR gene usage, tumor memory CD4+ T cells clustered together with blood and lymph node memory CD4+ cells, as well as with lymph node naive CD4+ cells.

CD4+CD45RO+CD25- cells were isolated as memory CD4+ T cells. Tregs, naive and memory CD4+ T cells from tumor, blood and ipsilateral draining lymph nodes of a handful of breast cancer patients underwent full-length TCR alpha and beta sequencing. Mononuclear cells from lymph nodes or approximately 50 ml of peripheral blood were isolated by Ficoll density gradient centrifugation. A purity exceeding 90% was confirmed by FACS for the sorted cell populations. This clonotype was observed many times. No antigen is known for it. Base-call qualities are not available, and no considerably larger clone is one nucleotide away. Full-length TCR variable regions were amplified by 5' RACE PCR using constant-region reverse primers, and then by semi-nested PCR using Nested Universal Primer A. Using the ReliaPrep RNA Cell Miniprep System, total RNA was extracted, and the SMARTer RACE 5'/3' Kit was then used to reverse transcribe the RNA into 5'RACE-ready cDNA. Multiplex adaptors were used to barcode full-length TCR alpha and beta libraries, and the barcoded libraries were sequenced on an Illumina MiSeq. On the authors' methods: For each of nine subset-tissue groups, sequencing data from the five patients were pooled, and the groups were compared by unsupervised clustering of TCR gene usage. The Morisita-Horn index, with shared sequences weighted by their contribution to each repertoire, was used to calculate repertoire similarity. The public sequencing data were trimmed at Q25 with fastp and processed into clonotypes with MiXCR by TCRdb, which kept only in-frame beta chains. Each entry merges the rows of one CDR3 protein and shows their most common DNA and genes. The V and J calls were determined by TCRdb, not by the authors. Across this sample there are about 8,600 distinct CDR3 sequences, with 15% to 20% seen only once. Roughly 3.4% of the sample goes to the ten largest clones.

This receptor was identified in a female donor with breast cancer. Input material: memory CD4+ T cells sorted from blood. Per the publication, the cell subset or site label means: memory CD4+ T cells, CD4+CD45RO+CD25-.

This receptor carries the CDR3 CASTGGGTRDEQYF. Here is the DNA: TGTGCCAGCACGGGGGGGGGGACTCGGGACGAGCAGTACTTC. The rearranged segments are TRBV28 and TRBJ2-7, with 8 central nucleotides matching TRBD2. As encoded in the germline V gene, CDR1 is MDHEN while CDR2 is SYDVKM. The CDR3 covers 14 residues, taking in both the cysteine and the phenylalanine. CDR3 DNA is the only sequence kept; it has 42 bases, read in frame from the first base. Compared with germline, V lacks 7 bases and J lacks 5 bases; bases without a gene match: 10.